This TCR beta chain derives from a study of T cells in localized non-small cell lung cancer. General observations from the study: Appearance in adjacent lung was seen for a median around 61 of the top 100 tumor clones. Uninvolved adjacent lung showed higher T cell clonality than tumor.

The data were produced by immunoSEQ multiplex PCR, yet TCRdb's version contains in-frame clones alone and is incomplete. This sample has some 41,000 clones, with approximately 80% found just once. The V end lost 2 bases, the J end lost 3 bases, and 10 bases lay between the germline ends. The CDR3 totals 14 residues. From germline, CDR1 is SGHRS and CDR2 YFSETQ. Points on this clone: Its target is unknown.

The receptor comes from a man between 40 and 70 years old with stage II lung adenocarcinoma. This sample comprised PBMCs, obtained before any cancer treatment. The chain carries TRBV5-1 and TRBJ2-3; D perhaps matches TRBD2 (6 bases). The CDR3 is CASSFGGKTDTQYF. The CDR3, as DNA: TGCGCCAGCAGCTTTGGCGGGAAGACAGATACGCAGTATTTT.